The clone carrying this T cell receptor beta chain was found a few times. From germline, CDR1 is LNHDA and CDR2 SQIVND (reference sequence). V was cut by 6 bases and J by 3 bases, with 21 bases left in between. This CDR3 has 16 residues. The sample belongs to a study of cytomegalovirus exposure and HLA in healthy donors. It was with 60 Vbeta and 13 Jbeta primers that the PCR ran. Only in-frame clones appear in the TCRdb table, and some are missing; sequencing was by immunoSEQ multiplex PCR. The table lists about 83,000 clones, about four fifths of them singletons, with 1.5% to 2% in the top ten. The sequence derives from a young woman in good health and CMV-seronegative. Material: PBMCs. V and J are TRBV19 and TRBJ2-7; possible D gene TRBD1, 6 bases. The DNA for the CDR3 is TGTGCCAGTAGCAAACTGACACAGGGTCCCTACTACGAGCAGTACTTC. Protein sequence: CASSKLTQGPYYEQYF.